A single sample gave rise to the 7 T cell receptor beta chains below, sequenced in a study of blood T cell repertoires in COVID-19 (TCRdb year 2020). Receptor libraries were prepared by the immunoSEQ multiplex PCR assay. The table was pulled from immuneACCESS by TCRdb, which kept in-frame rearrangements only. Such tables lose some clones; where checked, under half of the loss comes from unresolved V genes, and the rest has no known cause. The sample has roughly 180,000 clones on record, 88% of them singletons. 4% to 5% of the sample belongs to the ten largest clones. Material: peripheral blood. These receptors originate from a woman aged 25 to 45 with acute or convalescent COVID-19.

V and J are TRBV29-1 and TRBJ2-7, with 11 bases that match TRBD2. The CDR3 has 15 amino acids. The trim removed 4 bases at V and 2 bases at J, leaving 7 bases unmatched. The V gene's germline CDR1 is SQVTM and CDR2 ANQGSEA. CDR3: CSVARSSGRPYEQYF. The CDR3 DNA is TGCAGCGTTGCCCGATCTAGCGGGAGGCCCTACGAGCAGTACTTC.

The chain couples TRBV6-6 to TRBJ1-5; 7 nucleotides align to TRBD1. Trimming cost V 6 bases and J 2 bases; bases outside gene matches: 4. The CDR3 covers 14 residues. The V gene's germline CDR1 is MNHNY and CDR2 SVGAGI (reference sequence). This CDR3 is CASSGQAGNQPQHF. CDR3 sequence (DNA): TGTGCCAGCAGCGGACAGGCAGGCAATCAGCCCCAGCATTTT.

The chain has TRBV2 and TRBJ1-3; 10 bases fit TRBD1. Germline loops: CDR1 SNHLY, CDR2 FYNNEI. The CDR3 has 12 amino acids. Trimming took 10 bases from V and 8 from J; bases not matched to a gene: 5. The CDR3 bases are TGTGCCACCCGGGACAGGGGAGACACCATATATTTT. It codes for CATRDRGDTIYF.

This clone was seen only once. The chain links TRBV2 to TRBJ2-7; TRBD2 matches 9 bases. With 11 bases clipped from V and 6 bases from J, the junction kept 11 bases outside the gene matches. There are 13 residues in the CDR3. Germline V gene sequence: CDR1 SNHLY, CDR2 FYNNEI. CDR3 DNA: TGTGCCGGGGCACCCGGACTAGCGATCGAGCAGTACTTC. Encoded protein: CAGAPGLAIEQYF.

The chain couples TRBV11-2 to TRBJ2-7; D gene unclear. This CDR3 contains 14 residues. V was cut by 1 base and J by 2 bases, with 9 bases left in between. Per germline, CDR1 SGHAT and CDR2 FQNNGV. CDR3 in DNA: TGTGCCAGCAGCTTAGGTCTGCTAGCCTACGAGCAGTACTTC. Encoded protein: CASSLGLLAYEQYF.

This rearrangement joins TRBV2 to TRBJ2-5, with 12 bases matching TRBD2. J gave up 5 bases and V 4 bases, and 14 bases lay outside the gene matches. The CDR3 sequence is 18 residues long. Germline V gene sequence: CDR1 SNHLY, CDR2 FYNNEI. The CDR3 sequence is CASSAPPGASGRAETQYF. CDR3 in DNA: TGTGCCAGCAGTGCCCCCCCGGGGGCTAGCGGGAGGGCCGAGACCCAGTACTTC.

The chain has TRBV29-1 and TRBJ2-2, with 7 bases fitting TRBD1. V lost 5 bases to trimming and J lost 6 bases; unmatched junction nucleotides: 3. The CDR3 has 12 residues. Germline lookup yields CDR1 SQVTM and CDR2 ANQGSEA. The CDR3: CSVFQGAGELFF. CDR3 bases: TGCAGCGTTTTCCAGGGGGCCGGGGAGCTGTTTTTT.